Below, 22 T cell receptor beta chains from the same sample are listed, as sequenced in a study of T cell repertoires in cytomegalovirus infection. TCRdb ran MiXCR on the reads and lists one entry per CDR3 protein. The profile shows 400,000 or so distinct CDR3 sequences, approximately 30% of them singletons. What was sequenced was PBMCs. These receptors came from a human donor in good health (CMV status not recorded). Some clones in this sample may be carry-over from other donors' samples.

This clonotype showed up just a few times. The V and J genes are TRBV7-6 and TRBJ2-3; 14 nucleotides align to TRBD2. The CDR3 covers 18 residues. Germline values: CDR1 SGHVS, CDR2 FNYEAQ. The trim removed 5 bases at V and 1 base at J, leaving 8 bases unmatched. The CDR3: CASSPNMGLAGGTDTQYF. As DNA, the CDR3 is TGTGCCAGCAGCCCAAACATGGGACTAGCGGGAGGCACAGATACGCAGTATTTT.

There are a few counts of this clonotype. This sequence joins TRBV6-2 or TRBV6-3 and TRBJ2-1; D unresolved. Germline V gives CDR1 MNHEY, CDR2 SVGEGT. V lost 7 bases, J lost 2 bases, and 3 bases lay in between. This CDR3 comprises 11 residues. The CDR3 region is CASKTYNEQFF. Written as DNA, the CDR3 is TGTGCCAGCAAGACCTACAATGAGCAGTTCTTC.

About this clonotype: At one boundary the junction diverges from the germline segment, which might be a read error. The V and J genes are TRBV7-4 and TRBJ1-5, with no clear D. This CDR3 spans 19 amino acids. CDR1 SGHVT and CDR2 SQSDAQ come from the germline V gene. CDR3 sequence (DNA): TGTGCCAGGAGCTTAGTACGGAGACATTGGGTTGTTCGCAATCAGCCCCAGCATTTT. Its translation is CARSLVRRHWVVRNQPQHF.

Here the CDR3 reads CASSLRGDGEKLFF. CDR3 DNA sequence: TGCGCCAGCAGCTTGCGGGGGGATGGAGAAAAACTGTTTTTT. The chain couples TRBV5-1 to TRBJ1-4; D perhaps matches TRBD1 (5 bases). This CDR3 region has 14 residues. V lost 1 base, J lost 8 bases, and 12 bases lay in between. CDR1 SGHRS and CDR2 YFSETQ come from the germline V gene.

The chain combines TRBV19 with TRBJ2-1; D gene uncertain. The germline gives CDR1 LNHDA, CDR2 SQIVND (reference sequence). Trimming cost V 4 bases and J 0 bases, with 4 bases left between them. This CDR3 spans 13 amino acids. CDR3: CASSTSSYNEQFF. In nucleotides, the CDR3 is TGTGCCAGTAGTACCAGCTCCTACAATGAGCAGTTCTTC.

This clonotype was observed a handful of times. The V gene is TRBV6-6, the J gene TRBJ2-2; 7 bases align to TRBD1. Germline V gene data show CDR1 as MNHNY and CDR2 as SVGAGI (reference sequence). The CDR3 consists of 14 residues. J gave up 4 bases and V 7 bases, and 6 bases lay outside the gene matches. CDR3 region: CASNPGGSTGELFF. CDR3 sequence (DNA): TGTGCCAGCAACCCAGGGGGTAGCACCGGGGAGCTGTTTTTT.

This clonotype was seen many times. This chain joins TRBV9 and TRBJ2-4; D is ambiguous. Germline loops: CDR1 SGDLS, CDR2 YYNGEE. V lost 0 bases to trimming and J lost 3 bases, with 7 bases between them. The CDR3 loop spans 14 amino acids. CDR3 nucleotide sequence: TGTGCCAGCAGCGTAGGGGCTGGCAAAAACATTCAGTACTTC. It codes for CASSVGAGKNIQYF.

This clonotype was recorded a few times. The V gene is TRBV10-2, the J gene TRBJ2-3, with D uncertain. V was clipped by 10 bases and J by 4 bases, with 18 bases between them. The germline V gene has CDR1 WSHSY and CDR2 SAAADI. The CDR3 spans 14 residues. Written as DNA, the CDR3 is TGCGCCACCAAAAGCTCCGAGTTCCCAGATACGCAGTATTTT. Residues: CATKSSEFPDTQYF.

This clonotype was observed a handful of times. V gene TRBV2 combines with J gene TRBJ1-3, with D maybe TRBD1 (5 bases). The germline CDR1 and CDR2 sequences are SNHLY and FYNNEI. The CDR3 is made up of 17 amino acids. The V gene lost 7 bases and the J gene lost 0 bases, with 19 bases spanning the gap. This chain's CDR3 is CASTVLEGSLSGNTIYF. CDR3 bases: TGTGCCAGCACCGTGTTGGAGGGGTCCCTCTCTGGAAACACCATATATTTT.

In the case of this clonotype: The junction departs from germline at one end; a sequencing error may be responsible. CDR3 nucleotide sequence: TGTGCCAGCAGCTATAGCGGGGGAGTTAACACCGGGGAGCTTGTTTTT. Translation: CASSYSGGVNTGELVF. The genes are TRBV7-2 and TRBJ2-2; 9 bases line up with TRBD2. CDR3 length equals 16 residues. Germline lookup yields CDR1 SGHTA and CDR2 FQGNSA. Using reference TRBV7-2 and TRBJ2-2 for the parts outside the CDR3, the full variable domain is GAGVSQSPSNKVTEKGKDVELRCDPISGHTALYWYRQSLGQGLEFLIYFQGNSAPDKSGLPSDRFSAERTGGSVSTLTIQRTQQEDSAVYLCASSYSGGVNTGELVFGEGSRLTVL.

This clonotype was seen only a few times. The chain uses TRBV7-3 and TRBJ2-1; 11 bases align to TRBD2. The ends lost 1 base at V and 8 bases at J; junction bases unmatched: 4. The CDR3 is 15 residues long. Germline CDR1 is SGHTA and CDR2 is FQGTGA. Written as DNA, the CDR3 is TGTGCCAGCAGCTTAATCAGGACTAGCGGGCATGAGCAGTTCTTC. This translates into CASSLIRTSGHEQFF.

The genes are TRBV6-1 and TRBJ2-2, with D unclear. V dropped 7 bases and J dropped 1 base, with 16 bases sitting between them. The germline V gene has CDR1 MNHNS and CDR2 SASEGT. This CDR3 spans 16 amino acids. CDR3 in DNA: TGTGCCAGCACCCTACGGCGGTCCCTGAACACCGGGGAGCTGTTTTTT. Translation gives CASTLRRSLNTGELFF.

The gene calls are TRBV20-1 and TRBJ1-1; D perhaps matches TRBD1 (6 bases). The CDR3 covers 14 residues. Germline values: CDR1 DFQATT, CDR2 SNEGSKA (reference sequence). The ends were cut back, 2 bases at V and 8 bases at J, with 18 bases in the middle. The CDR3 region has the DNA TGCAGTGCTAGACCCATACAGGGCCGGGGCGAAGCTTTCTTT. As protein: CSARPIQGRGEAFF.

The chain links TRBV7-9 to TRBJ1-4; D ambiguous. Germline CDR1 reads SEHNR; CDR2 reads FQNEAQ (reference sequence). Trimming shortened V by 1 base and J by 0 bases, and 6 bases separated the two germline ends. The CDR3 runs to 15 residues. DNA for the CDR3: TGTGCCAGCAGCTTAGTCTATACAACTAATGAAAAACTGTTTTTT. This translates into CASSLVYTTNEKLFF.

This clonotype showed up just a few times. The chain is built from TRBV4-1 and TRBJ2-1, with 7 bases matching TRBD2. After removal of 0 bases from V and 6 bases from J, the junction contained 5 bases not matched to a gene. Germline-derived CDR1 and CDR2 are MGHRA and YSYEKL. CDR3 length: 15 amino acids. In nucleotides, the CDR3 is TGCGCCAGCAGCCAAGAAGACTCGGGAGGCAATGAGCAGTTCTTC. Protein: CASSQEDSGGNEQFF.

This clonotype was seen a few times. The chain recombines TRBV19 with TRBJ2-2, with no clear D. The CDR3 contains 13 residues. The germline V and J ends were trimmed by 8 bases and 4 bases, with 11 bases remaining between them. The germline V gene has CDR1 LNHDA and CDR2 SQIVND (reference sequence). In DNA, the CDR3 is TGTGCCAGTCGTGGTGATATCACCGGGGAGCTGTTTTTT. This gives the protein CASRGDITGELFF.

The CDR3 region has the DNA TGCGCCAGCAGCCAACGGCCTGGTTCCTACGAGCAGTACTTC. It specifies CASSQRPGSYEQYF. The chain links TRBV4-1 to TRBJ2-7; D is undetermined. Trimming cost V 2 bases and J 1 base, with 9 bases left between them. There are 14 residues in the CDR3. CDR1 and CDR2 (germline): MGHRA, YSYEKL.

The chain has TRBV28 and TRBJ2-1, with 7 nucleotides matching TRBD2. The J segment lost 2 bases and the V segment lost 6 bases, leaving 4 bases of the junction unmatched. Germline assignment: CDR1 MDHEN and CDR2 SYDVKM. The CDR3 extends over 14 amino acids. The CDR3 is CASSQRGAYNEQFF. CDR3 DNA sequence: TGTGCCAGCAGCCAGCGGGGAGCCTACAATGAGCAGTTCTTC.

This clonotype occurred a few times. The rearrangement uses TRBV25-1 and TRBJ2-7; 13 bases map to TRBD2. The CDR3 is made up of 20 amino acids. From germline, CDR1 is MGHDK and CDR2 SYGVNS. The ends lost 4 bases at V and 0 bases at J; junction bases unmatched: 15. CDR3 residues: CASSGNTATSGGLSSYEQYF. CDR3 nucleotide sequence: TGTGCCAGCAGTGGAAATACCGCGACTAGCGGGGGGCTTAGCTCCTACGAGCAGTACTTC.

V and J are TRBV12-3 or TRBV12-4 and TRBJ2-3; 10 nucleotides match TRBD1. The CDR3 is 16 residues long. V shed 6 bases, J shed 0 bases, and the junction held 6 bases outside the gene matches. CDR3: CASRPDRGTSTDTQYF. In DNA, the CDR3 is TGTGCCAGCAGGCCGGACAGGGGGACTAGCACAGATACGCAGTATTTT.

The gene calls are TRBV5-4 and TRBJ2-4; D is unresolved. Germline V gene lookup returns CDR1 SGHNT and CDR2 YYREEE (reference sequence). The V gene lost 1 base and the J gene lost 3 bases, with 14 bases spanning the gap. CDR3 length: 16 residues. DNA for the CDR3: TGTGCCAGCAGCTTGTCAAGTGGCCCAAACAAAAACATTCAGTACTTC. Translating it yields CASSLSSGPNKNIQYF.

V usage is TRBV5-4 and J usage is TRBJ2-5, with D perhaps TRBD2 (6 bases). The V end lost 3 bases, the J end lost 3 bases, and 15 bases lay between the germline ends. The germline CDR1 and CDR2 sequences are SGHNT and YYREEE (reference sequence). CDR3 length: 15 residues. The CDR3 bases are TGTGCCAGCAGCTCGCAACTAGCATTTGAAGAGACCCAGTACTTC. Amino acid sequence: CASSSQLAFEETQYF.